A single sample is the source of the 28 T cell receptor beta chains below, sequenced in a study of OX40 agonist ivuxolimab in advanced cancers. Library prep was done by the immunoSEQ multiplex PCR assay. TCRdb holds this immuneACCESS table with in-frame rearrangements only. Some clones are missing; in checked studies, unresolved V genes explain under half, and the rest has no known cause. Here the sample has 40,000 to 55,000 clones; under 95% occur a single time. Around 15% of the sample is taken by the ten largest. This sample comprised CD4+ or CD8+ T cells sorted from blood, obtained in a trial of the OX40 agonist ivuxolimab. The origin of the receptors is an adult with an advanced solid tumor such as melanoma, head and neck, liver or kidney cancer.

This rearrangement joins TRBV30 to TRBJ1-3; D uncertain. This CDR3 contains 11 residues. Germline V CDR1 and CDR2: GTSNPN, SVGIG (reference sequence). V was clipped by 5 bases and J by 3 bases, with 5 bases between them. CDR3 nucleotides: TGTGCCTGGGCGGTTGGAAACACCATATATTTT. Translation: CAWAVGNTIYF.

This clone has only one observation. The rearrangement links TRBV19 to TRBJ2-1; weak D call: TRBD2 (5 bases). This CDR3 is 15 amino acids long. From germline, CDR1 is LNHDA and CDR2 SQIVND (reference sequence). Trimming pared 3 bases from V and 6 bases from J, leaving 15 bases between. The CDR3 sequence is CASSMGSSWGNEQFF. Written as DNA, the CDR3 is TGTGCCAGTAGTATGGGGTCTAGCTGGGGCAATGAGCAGTTCTTC.

The CDR3 coding sequence is TGTGCCAGCAGTTTGACAGGCGAAAAACTGTTTTTT. Translation: CASSLTGEKLFF. V and J are TRBV27 and TRBJ1-4; tentative D call: TRBD1 (6 bases). V lost 3 bases to trimming and J lost 8 bases, with 7 bases between them. The CDR3 covers 12 residues. The germline gives CDR1 MNHEY, CDR2 SMNVEV (reference sequence).

This chain's CDR3 is CASSEETYEQYF. Written as DNA, the CDR3 is TGTGCCAGCAGCGAGGAAACCTACGAGCAGTACTTC. The V and J genes are TRBV21-1 and TRBJ2-7; TRBD2 is the table's D call and was not checked against the DNA. TRBV21-1 is a pseudogene segment. The CDR3 totals 12 residues.

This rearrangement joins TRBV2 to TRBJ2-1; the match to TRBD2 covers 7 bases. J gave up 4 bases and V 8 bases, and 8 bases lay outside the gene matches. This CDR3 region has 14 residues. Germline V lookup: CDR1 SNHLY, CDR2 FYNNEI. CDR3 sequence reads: CASSPPAGYNEQFF. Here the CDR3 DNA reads TGTGCCAGCTCCCCTCCAGCGGGGTACAATGAGCAGTTCTTC.

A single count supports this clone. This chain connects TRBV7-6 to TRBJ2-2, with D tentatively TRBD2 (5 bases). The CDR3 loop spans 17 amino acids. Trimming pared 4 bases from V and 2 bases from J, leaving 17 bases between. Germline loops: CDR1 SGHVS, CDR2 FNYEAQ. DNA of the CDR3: TGTGCCAGCAGCTGGCATCCAACGGGAATAAACACCGGGGAGCTGTTTTTT. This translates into CASSWHPTGINTGELFF.

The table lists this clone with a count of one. CDR3 nucleotides: TGTGCCTGGAGTGTACAGGGGCTAGGCCACGAGCAGTACTTC. As protein: CAWSVQGLGHEQYF. This chain links TRBV30 with TRBJ2-7, with 7 bases matching TRBD1. Germline values: CDR1 GTSNPN, CDR2 SVGIG (reference sequence). The length of the CDR3 is 14 residues. V was clipped by 0 bases and J by 5 bases; unmatched bases: 7.

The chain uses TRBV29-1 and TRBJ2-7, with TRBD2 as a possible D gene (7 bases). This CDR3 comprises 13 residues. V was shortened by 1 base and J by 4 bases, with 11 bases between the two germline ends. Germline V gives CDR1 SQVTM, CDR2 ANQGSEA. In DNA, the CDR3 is TGCAGCGTTGAAGGGGGGGGCTCTTACGAGCAGTACTTC. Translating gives CSVEGGGSYEQYF.

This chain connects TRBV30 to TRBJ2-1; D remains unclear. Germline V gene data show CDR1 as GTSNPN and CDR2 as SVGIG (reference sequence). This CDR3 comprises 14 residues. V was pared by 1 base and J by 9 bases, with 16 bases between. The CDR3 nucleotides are TGTGCCTGGAGTGGTAGTGGTCCCCCAGGTGAGCAGTTCTTC. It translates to CAWSGSGPPGEQFF. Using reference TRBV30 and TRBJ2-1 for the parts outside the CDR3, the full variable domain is SQTIHQWPATLVQPVGSPLSLECTVEGTSNPNLYWYRQAAGRGLQLLFYSVGIGQISSEVPQNLSASRPQDRQFILSSKKLLLSDSGFYLCAWSGSGPPGEQFFGPGTRLTVL.

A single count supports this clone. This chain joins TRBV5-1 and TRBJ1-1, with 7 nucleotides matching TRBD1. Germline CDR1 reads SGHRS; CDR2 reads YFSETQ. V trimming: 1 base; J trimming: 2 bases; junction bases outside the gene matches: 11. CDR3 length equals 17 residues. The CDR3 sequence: CASSLSVQGIINTEAFF. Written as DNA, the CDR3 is TGCGCCAGCAGCTTGTCCGTACAGGGGATCATCAACACTGAAGCTTTCTTT.

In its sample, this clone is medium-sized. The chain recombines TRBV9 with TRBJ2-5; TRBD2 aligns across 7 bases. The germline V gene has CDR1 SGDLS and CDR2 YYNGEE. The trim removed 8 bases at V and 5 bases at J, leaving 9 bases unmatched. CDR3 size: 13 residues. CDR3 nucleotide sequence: TGTGCCAGTAAGCGGGAAACGGATGAGACCCAGTACTTC. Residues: CASKRETDETQYF.

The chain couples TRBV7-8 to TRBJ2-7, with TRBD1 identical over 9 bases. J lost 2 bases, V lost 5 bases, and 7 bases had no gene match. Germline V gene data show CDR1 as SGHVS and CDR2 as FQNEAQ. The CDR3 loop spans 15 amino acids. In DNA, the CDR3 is TGTGCCAGCAGCCCATACCGGGACAGGGCCTACGAGCAGTACTTC. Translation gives CASSPYRDRAYEQYF.

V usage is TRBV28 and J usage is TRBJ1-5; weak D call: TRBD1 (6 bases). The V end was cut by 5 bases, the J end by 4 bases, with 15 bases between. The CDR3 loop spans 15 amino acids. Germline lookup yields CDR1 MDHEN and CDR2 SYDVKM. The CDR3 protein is CASSPPGQINQPQHF. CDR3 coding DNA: TGTGCCAGCAGTCCCCCCGGACAGATAAATCAGCCCCAGCATTTT.

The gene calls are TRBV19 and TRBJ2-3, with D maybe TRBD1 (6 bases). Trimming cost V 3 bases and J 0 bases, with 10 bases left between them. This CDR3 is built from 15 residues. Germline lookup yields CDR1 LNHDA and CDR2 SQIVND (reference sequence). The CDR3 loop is CASSMSDSSTDTQYF. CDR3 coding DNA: TGTGCCAGTAGTATGTCGGACAGTAGCACAGATACGCAGTATTTT.

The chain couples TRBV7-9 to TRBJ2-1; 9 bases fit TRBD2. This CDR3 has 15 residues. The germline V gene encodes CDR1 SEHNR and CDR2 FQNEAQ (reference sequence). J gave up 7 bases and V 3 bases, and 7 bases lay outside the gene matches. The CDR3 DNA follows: TGTGCCAGCAGCTTTGCCGCGGGAGGGAGGAATGAGCAGTTCTTC. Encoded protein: CASSFAAGGRNEQFF.

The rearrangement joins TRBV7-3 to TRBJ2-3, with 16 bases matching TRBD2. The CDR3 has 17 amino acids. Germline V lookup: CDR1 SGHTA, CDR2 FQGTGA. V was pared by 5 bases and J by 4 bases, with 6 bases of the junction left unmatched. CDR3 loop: CASSPGLAGGRADTQYF. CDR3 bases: TGTGCCAGCAGCCCGGGACTAGCGGGAGGGAGGGCAGATACGCAGTATTTT.

CDR3 sequence (DNA): TGTGCCAGCAGGGAGATCGGCGGGCACGAGCAGTACTTC. Residues: CASREIGGHEQYF. This sequence joins TRBV6-1 and TRBJ2-7, with a tentative D call TRBD2 (5 bases). This CDR3 region has 13 residues. Trimming took off 6 bases at V and 5 bases at J, with 14 bases between the two ends. Germline CDR1 is MNHNS and CDR2 is SASEGT.

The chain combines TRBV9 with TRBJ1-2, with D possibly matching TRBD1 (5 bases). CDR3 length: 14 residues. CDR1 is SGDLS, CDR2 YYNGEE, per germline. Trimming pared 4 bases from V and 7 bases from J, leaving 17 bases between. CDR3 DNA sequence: TGTGCCAGCAGCACACGGGACGGCCTTCTTGGCTACACCTTC. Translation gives CASSTRDGLLGYTF.

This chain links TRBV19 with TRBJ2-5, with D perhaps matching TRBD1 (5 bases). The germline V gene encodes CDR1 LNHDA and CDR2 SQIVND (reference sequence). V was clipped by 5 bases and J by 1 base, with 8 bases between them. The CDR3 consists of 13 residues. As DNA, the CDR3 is TGTGCCAGTAGTTGGACACTCCAAGAGACCCAGTACTTC. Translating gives CASSWTLQETQYF. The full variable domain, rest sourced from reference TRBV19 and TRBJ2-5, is DGGITQSPKYLFRKEGQNVTLSCEQNLNHDAMYWYRQDPGQGLRLIYYSQIVNDFQKGDIAEGYSVSREKKESFPLTVTSAQKNPTAFYLCASSWTLQETQYFGPGTRLLVL.

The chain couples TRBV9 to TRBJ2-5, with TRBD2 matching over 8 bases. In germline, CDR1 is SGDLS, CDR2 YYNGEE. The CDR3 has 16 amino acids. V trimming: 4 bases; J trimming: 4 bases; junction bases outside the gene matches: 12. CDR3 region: CASSNGLASDLETQYF. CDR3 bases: TGTGCCAGCAGCAACGGACTAGCCAGTGATTTAGAGACCCAGTACTTC.

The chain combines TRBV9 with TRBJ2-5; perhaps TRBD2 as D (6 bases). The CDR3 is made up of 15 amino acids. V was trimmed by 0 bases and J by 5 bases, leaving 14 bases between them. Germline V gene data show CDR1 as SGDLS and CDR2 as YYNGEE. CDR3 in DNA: TGTGCCAGCAGCGTAGCTACGGGGGTTGGGGAGACCCAGTACTTC. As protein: CASSVATGVGETQYF.

CDR3 sequence reads: CASSLGQNTGELFF. DNA of the CDR3: TGCGCCAGCAGCTTGGGCCAGAACACCGGGGAGCTGTTTTTT. The chain couples TRBV5-1 to TRBJ2-2; D remains ambiguous. From germline, CDR1 is SGHRS and CDR2 YFSETQ. Trimming took 0 bases from V and 1 from J, leaving 4 bases between them. This CDR3 spans 14 amino acids.

In DNA form, the CDR3 reads TGTGCCAGCAGCTTTGGTCCAGCGGGAGTTTCCTACGAGCAGTACTTC. Its protein product is CASSFGPAGVSYEQYF. The chain employs TRBV7-6 and TRBJ2-7; 8 bases map to TRBD2. CDR1 SGHVS and CDR2 FNYEAQ come from the germline V gene. The CDR3 is made up of 16 amino acids. The V segment lost 3 bases and the J segment 1 base; nucleotides outside the gene matches: 8.

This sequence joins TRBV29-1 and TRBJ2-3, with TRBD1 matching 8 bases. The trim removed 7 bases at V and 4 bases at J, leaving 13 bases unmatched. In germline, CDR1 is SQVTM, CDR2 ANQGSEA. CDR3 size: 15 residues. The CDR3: CSAIWTGRLADTQYF. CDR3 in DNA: TGCAGCGCAATCTGGACAGGGAGGTTGGCAGATACGCAGTATTTT.

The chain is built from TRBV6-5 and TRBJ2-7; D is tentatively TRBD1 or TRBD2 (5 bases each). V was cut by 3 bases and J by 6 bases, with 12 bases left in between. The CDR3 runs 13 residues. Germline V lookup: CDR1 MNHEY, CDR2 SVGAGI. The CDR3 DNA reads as TGTGCCAGCAGTTATGGGGGAAAGCTCGAGCAGTACTTC. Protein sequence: CASSYGGKLEQYF.

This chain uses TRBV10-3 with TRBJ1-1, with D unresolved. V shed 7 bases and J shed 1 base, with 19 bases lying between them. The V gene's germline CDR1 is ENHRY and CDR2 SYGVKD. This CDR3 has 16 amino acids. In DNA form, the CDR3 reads TGTGCCATCACCGACCCGGGATTTGGGGAGAACACTGAAGCTTTCTTT. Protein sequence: CAITDPGFGENTEAFF.

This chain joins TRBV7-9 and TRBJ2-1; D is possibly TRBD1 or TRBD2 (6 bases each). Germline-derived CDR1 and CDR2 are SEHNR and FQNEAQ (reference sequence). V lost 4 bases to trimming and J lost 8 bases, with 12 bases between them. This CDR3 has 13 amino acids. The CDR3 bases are TGTGCCAGCAGCTGGGAGGACAGCGATGAGCAGTTCTTC. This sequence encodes CASSWEDSDEQFF.

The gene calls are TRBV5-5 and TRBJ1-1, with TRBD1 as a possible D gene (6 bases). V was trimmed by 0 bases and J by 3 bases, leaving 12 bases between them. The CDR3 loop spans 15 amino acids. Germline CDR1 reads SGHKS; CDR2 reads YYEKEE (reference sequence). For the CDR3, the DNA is TGTGCCAGCAGCTTGGGTCCAGGGGCGGACACTGAAGCTTTCTTT. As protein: CASSLGPGADTEAFF.